This passage covers 7 T cell receptor beta chains from one sample sequenced in a study of synovial regulatory T cells in juvenile arthritis. The table came from immunoSEQ multiplex PCR; TCRdb's copy has only in-frame clones and leaves some out. The ten most abundant clones cover roughly 2% of a sample with around 9,600 clones. Sequenced sample: Treg cells from blood. Documented subset: remaining (HLA-DR-negative) circulating blood Treg cells. The receptor set was obtained from a donor aged 2-30 years with juvenile idiopathic arthritis.

By frequency, this clone registers medium-sized. This chain uses TRBV4-1 with TRBJ2-7; the D call of TRBD1 rests on TCRdb alone, since no DNA is present to check it. Germline CDR1 and CDR2: MGHRA and YSYEKL. CDR3 length: 17 residues. The record lacks a DNA sequence. This CDR3 reads CASSQVVSATGPYEQYF.

The rearrangement uses TRBV7-9 and TRBJ2-2. The CDR3 covers 14 residues. DNA is not on record. The germline V gene encodes CDR1 SEHNR and CDR2 FQNEAQ (reference sequence). CDR3 sequence reads: CASSPGPNTGELFF.

The chain couples TRBV6-6 to TRBJ2-7; TCRdb proposes TRBD1, but this gene call is untestable without DNA. The CDR3 runs to 16 residues. The entry carries no DNA sequence. The germline gives CDR1 MNHNY, CDR2 SVGAGI (reference sequence). The chain's CDR3 is CASRGPGTGRYYEQYF.

The V and J genes are TRBV5-1 and TRBJ2-5; TCRdb proposes TRBD1, but this gene call is untestable without DNA. The CDR3 spans 14 residues. No DNA accompanies this entry. Looked up from germline, CDR1 is SGHRS and CDR2 is YFSETQ. Here the CDR3 reads CASSSDSHQETQYF.

This clone is called medium-sized based on its frequency. The chain recombines TRBV19 with TRBJ2-3; absent DNA, TCRdb's TRBD2 call cannot be checked. CDR1 and CDR2 from the germline V gene are LNHDA and SQIVND (reference sequence). This CDR3 has 15 residues. No DNA appears here. The CDR3 reads CASSVAGGSTDTQYF.

J is TRBJ1-1 and V is TRBV18; as DNA is missing, the TRBD1 call by TCRdb cannot be tested. Germline lookup yields CDR1 KGHSH and CDR2 LQKENI. This CDR3 spans 16 amino acids. No DNA sequence was recorded. The CDR3 reads CASSPPTGGMNTEAFF.

The genes are TRBV19 and TRBJ2-2; TCRdb names TRBD2, which stays unverified in the absence of DNA. The CDR3 is 16 residues long. Only the protein sequence is given. Germline CDR1 reads LNHDA; CDR2 reads SQIVND (reference sequence). CDR3: CASSIPGLVGTGELFF.